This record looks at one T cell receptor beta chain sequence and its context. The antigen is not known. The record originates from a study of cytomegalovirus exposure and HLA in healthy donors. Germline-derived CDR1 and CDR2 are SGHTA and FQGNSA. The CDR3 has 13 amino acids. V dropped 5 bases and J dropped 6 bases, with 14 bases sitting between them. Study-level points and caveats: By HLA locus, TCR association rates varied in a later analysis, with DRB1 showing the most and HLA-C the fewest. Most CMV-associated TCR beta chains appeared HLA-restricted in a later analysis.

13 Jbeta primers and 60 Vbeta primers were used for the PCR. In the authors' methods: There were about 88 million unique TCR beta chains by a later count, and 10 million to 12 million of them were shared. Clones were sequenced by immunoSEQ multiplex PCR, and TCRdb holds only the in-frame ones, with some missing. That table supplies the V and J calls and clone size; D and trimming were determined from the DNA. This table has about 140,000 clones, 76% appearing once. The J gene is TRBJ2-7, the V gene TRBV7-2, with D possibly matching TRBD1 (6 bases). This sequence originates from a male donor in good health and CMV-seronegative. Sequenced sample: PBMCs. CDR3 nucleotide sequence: TGTGCCAGCAGCCCGAGACAGGACGGCGAGCAGTACTTC. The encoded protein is CASSPRQDGEQYF. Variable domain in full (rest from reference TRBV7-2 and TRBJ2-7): GAGVSQSPSNKVTEKGKDVELRCDPISGHTALYWYRQSLGQGLEFLIYFQGNSAPDKSGLPSDRFSAERTGGSVSTLTIQRTQQEDSAVYLCASSPRQDGEQYFGPGTRLTVT.